The entry below describes one TCR beta chain. Its target is not known. Unique molecular identifiers were present on the cDNA, and a universal primer site came from template switching. MiXCR, run by TCRdb on the 5' RACE reads, gives a single entry per CDR3 protein. Of 420,000 or so distinct CDR3 sequences in the sample, under 20% are singletons; the top ten hold roughly 12%. This sample stems from a study of identical twins. Study-wide findings and caveats: Out-of-frame alpha sequences shared between twins exhibited an excess of low generation probability. The analysis was cross-sectional rather than longitudinal within donors.

The CDR3 loop spans 10 amino acids. Germline-derived CDR1 and CDR2 are DFQATT and SNEGSKA (reference sequence). Trimming removed 7 bases from V and 1 base from J, with 5 bases in between. The sequence was obtained from a man aged 50 to 59 in good health. What was sequenced was naive T cells sorted from blood. This chain uses TRBV20-1 with TRBJ2-7; D not resolved. Here the CDR3 DNA reads TGCAGTGTGAGGTCCTACGAGCAGTACTTC. This codes for CSVRSYEQYF.